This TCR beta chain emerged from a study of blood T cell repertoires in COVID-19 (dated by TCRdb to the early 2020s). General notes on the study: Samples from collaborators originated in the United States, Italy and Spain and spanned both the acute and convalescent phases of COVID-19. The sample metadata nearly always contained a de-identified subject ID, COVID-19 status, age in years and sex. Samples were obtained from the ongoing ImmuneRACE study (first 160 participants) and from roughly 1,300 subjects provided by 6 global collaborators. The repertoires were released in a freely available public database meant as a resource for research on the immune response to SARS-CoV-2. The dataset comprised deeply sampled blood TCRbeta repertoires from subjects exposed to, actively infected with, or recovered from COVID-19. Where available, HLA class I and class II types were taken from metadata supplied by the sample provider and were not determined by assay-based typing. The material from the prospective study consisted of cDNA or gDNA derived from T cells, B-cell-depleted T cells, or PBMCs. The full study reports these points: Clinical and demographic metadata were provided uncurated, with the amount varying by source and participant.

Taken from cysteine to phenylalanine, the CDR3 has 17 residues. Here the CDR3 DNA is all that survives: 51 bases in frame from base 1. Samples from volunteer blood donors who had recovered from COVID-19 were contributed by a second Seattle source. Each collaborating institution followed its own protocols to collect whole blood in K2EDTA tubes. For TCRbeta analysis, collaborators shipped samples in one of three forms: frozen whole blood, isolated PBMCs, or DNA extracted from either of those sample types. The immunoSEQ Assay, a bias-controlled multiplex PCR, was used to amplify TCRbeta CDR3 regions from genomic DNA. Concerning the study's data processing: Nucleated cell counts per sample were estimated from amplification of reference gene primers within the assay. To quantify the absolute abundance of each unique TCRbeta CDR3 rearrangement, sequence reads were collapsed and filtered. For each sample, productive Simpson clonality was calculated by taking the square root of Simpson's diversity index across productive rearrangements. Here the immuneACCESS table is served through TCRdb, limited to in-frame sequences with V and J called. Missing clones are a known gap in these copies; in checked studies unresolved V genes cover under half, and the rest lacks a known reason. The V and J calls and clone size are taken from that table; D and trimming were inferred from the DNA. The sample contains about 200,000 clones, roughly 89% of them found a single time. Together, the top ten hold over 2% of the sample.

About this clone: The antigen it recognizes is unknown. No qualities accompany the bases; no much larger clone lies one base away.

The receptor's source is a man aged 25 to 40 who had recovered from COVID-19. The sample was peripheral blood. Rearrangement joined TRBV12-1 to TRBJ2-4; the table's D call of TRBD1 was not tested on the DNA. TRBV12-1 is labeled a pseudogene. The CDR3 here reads CASSTQGTHYAKNIQYF. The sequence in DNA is TGTGCCAGCAGCACACAGGGAACCCATTATGCCAAAAACATTCAGTACTTC.